The rows below give T cell receptor beta chains drawn from one sample of a study of blood T cell repertoires in COVID-19. The data were produced by immunoSEQ multiplex PCR, yet TCRdb's version contains in-frame clones alone and is incomplete. Of fewer than 200,000 clones listed, 65% to 85% were seen once; the top ten hold 3.7%. Sequenced: peripheral blood. The receptor set was obtained from an elderly woman with acute or convalescent COVID-19. The CDR3 runs from the conserved cysteine through the conserved F or W. A D gene is named only where the DNA matches it firmly. A clone size is listed for some rows: how often the clone was seen (once, few, many), or a class if it is expanded.

clone size: once
J gene: TRBJ1-1
V gene: TRBV5-1
D gene: NA
CDR3 protein: CASSLVGVLTEAFF
CDR3 DNA: TGCGCCAGCAGCTTGGTAGGGGTTTTAACTGAAGCTTTCTTT

clone size: NA
J gene: TRBJ1-1
V gene: TRBV7-9
D gene: NA
CDR3 protein: CASSLAGRGQNTEAFF
CDR3 DNA: TGTGCCAGCAGCTTAGCGGGTAGAGGACAGAACACTGAAGCTTTCTTT

clone size: NA
J gene: TRBJ1-3
V gene: TRBV20-1
D gene: NA
CDR3 protein: CSASPRGAGNTIYF
CDR3 DNA: TGCAGTGCTAGTCCCAGGGGCGCTGGAAACACCATATATTTT

clone size: NA
J gene: TRBJ1-1
V gene: TRBV15
D gene: NA
CDR3 protein: CATSGLRTALNTEAFF
CDR3 DNA: TGTGCCACCAGCGGACTCCGGACAGCCTTGAACACTGAAGCTTTCTTT

clone size: NA
J gene: TRBJ2-3
V gene: TRBV5-1
D gene: TRBD2
CDR3 protein: CASSLGVAGITDTQYF
CDR3 DNA: TGCGCCAGCAGCTTGGGGGTAGCGGGAATCACAGATACGCAGTATTTT

clone size: NA
J gene: TRBJ2-3
V gene: TRBV19
D gene: TRBD1
CDR3 protein: CASSSDRVDTQYF
CDR3 DNA: TGTGCCAGTAGTTCCGACAGGGTAGATACGCAGTATTTT

clone size: NA
J gene: TRBJ1-2
V gene: TRBV5-1
D gene: TRBD1
CDR3 protein: CASSSGTGFTNYGYTF
CDR3 DNA: TGCGCCAGCAGCTCCGGGACAGGGTTCACTAACTATGGCTACACCTTC

clone size: NA
J gene: TRBJ2-1
V gene: TRBV5-1
D gene: TRBD2
CDR3 protein: CASSYLAGGYNEQFF
CDR3 DNA: TGCGCCAGCAGCTACCTAGCGGGGGGCTACAATGAGCAGTTCTTC

clone size: NA
J gene: TRBJ2-7
V gene: TRBV3-1/TRBV3-2
D gene: NA
CDR3 protein: CASSPALSGLTYEQYF
CDR3 DNA: TGTGCCAGCAGCCCCGCGTTGAGCGGACTAACCTACGAGCAGTACTTC

clone size: NA
J gene: TRBJ2-3
V gene: TRBV6-5
D gene: NA
CDR3 protein: CASRTTPPGDTQYF
CDR3 DNA: TGTGCCAGCAGGACGACACCTCCCGGAGATACGCAGTATTTT

clone size: NA
J gene: TRBJ2-5
V gene: TRBV9
D gene: TRBD2
CDR3 protein: CASSEVLAGGEETQYF
CDR3 DNA: TGTGCCAGCAGCGAGGTTCTAGCGGGAGGGGAGGAGACCCAGTACTTC

clone size: NA
J gene: TRBJ2-3
V gene: TRBV6-5
D gene: TRBD2
CDR3 protein: CASNRGLATDTQYF
CDR3 DNA: TGTGCCAGCAATCGGGGACTAGCGACAGATACGCAGTATTTT

clone size: NA
J gene: TRBJ1-2
V gene: TRBV3-1/TRBV3-2
D gene: NA
CDR3 protein: CASSQEGQFLYGYTF
CDR3 DNA: TGTGCCAGCAGCCAAGAGGGCCAGTTCCTCTATGGCTACACCTTC

clone size: NA
J gene: TRBJ2-7
V gene: TRBV6-5
D gene: TRBD2
CDR3 protein: CASSRRTSADEQYF
CDR3 DNA: TGTGCCAGCAGTAGACGGACTAGCGCCGACGAGCAGTACTTC

clone size: NA
J gene: TRBJ1-1
V gene: TRBV6-6
D gene: NA
CDR3 protein: CASSYRLDSVITEAFF
CDR3 DNA: TGTGCCAGCAGTTACCGACTTGACAGTGTGATCACTGAAGCTTTCTTT

clone size: NA
J gene: TRBJ2-1
V gene: TRBV6-5
D gene: NA
CDR3 protein: CASFLGVNYNEQFF
CDR3 DNA: TGTGCCAGCTTCTTGGGAGTTAACTACAATGAGCAGTTCTTC

clone size: NA
J gene: TRBJ2-1
V gene: TRBV18
D gene: NA
CDR3 protein: CASSPPRQRIYNEQFF
CDR3 DNA: TGTGCCAGCTCACCACCCCGACAGAGAATCTACAATGAGCAGTTCTTC

clone size: NA
J gene: TRBJ1-2
V gene: TRBV9
D gene: TRBD1
CDR3 protein: CASSLGQGSRGYTF
CDR3 DNA: TGTGCCAGCAGCCTTGGACAGGGAAGCCGTGGCTACACCTTC

clone size: NA
J gene: TRBJ1-2
V gene: TRBV7-3
D gene: TRBD1
CDR3 protein: CASSLGQGDGYTF
CDR3 DNA: TGTGCCAGCAGCTTAGGGCAGGGGGATGGCTACACCTTC

clone size: NA
J gene: TRBJ2-2
V gene: TRBV9
D gene: NA
CDR3 protein: CASSLPSGTLEELFF
CDR3 DNA: TGTGCCAGCAGCCTCCCTTCCGGGACATTGGAGGAGCTGTTTTTT

clone size: NA
J gene: TRBJ2-3
V gene: TRBV19
D gene: NA
CDR3 protein: CASSGGQITDTQYF
CDR3 DNA: TGTGCCAGTAGTGGAGGACAGATCACAGATACGCAGTATTTT

clone size: NA
J gene: TRBJ2-1
V gene: TRBV10-3
D gene: TRBD2
CDR3 protein: CAIRTENAGVHEQFF
CDR3 DNA: TGTGCCATCAGGACCGAAAACGCGGGAGTACATGAGCAGTTCTTC

clone size: few
J gene: TRBJ1-6
V gene: TRBV3-1/TRBV3-2
D gene: NA
CDR3 protein: CASSLYRPDSPLHF
CDR3 DNA: TGTGCCAGCAGCCTCTACAGACCGGATTCACCCCTCCACTTT

clone size: NA
J gene: TRBJ1-3
V gene: TRBV5-1
D gene: NA
CDR3 protein: CASSSDSSGNTIYF
CDR3 DNA: TGCGCCAGCAGCTCGGACAGCTCTGGAAACACCATATATTTT

clone size: once
J gene: TRBJ1-1
V gene: TRBV30
D gene: NA
CDR3 protein: CAWSPMGGQNTEAFF
CDR3 DNA: TGTGCCTGGAGCCCCATGGGAGGACAGAACACTGAAGCTTTCTTT

clone size: few
J gene: TRBJ1-1
V gene: TRBV25-1
D gene: NA
CDR3 protein: CASTPGKRGRAEAFF
CDR3 DNA: TGTGCCAGCACCCCTGGTAAGAGGGGGAGGGCTGAAGCTTTCTTT

clone size: NA
J gene: TRBJ1-1
V gene: TRBV5-1
D gene: NA
CDR3 protein: CASSFTGSTEAFF
CDR3 DNA: TGCGCCAGCAGCTTTACAGGCAGCACTGAAGCTTTCTTT

clone size: NA
J gene: TRBJ1-4
V gene: TRBV3-1/TRBV3-2
D gene: NA
CDR3 protein: CASSFRQDATNEKLFF
CDR3 DNA: TGTGCCAGCAGCTTCCGACAGGATGCAACTAATGAAAAACTGTTTTTT

clone size: few
J gene: TRBJ1-1
V gene: TRBV30
D gene: TRBD1
CDR3 protein: CAWSALRQGAGEAFF
CDR3 DNA: TGTGCCTGGAGTGCCCTCCGTCAGGGGGCGGGTGAAGCTTTCTTT

clone size: NA
J gene: TRBJ1-1
V gene: TRBV15
D gene: NA
CDR3 protein: CATSIYRDGTEAFF
CDR3 DNA: TGTGCCACCAGCATATACAGGGATGGCACTGAAGCTTTCTTT

clone size: NA
J gene: TRBJ1-1
V gene: TRBV3-1/TRBV3-2
D gene: NA
CDR3 protein: CASSQDRQGEAFF
CDR3 DNA: TGTGCCAGCAGCCAAGACCGCCAGGGTGAAGCTTTCTTT

clone size: NA
J gene: TRBJ1-2
V gene: TRBV27
D gene: NA
CDR3 protein: CASSTNRDSGYTF
CDR3 DNA: TGTGCCAGCAGTACCAACAGGGATTCCGGCTACACCTTC

clone size: NA
J gene: TRBJ2-5
V gene: TRBV18
D gene: NA
CDR3 protein: CASSPVSSQETQYF
CDR3 DNA: TGTGCCAGCTCACCCGTTTCGTCCCAAGAGACCCAGTACTTC

clone size: NA
J gene: TRBJ1-1
V gene: TRBV6-1
D gene: TRBD1
CDR3 protein: CASIDRGTEAFF
CDR3 DNA: TGTGCCAGCATTGACAGGGGCACTGAAGCTTTCTTT

clone size: few
J gene: TRBJ1-6
V gene: TRBV7-8
D gene: NA
CDR3 protein: CASSVSEGGARSPLHF
CDR3 DNA: TGTGCCAGCAGCGTGAGTGAGGGGGGGGCCAGGTCACCCCTCCACTTT

clone size: NA
J gene: TRBJ1-5
V gene: TRBV6-6
D gene: NA
CDR3 protein: CASSDSGTLVQPQHF
CDR3 DNA: TGTGCCAGCAGTGACTCCGGGACACTCGTCCAGCCCCAGCATTTT

clone size: NA
J gene: TRBJ1-1
V gene: TRBV12-3/TRBV12-4
D gene: NA
CDR3 protein: CASTLETDTEAFF
CDR3 DNA: TGTGCCAGCACCCTCGAGACAGACACTGAAGCTTTCTTT

clone size: NA
J gene: TRBJ1-6
V gene: TRBV6-1
D gene: NA
CDR3 protein: CASSEEGDNSPLHF
CDR3 DNA: TGTGCCAGCAGTGAAGAAGGAGATAATTCACCCCTCCACTTT

clone size: NA
J gene: TRBJ1-6
V gene: TRBV7-9
D gene: NA
CDR3 protein: CASSRDIPPGPLHF
CDR3 DNA: TGTGCCAGCAGCCGGGACATCCCGCCAGGACCCCTCCACTTT

clone size: NA
J gene: TRBJ2-3
V gene: TRBV18
D gene: NA
CDR3 protein: CASSEGSSDTQYF
CDR3 DNA: TGTGCCAGCTCAGAAGGGAGTTCAGATACGCAGTATTTT

clone size: NA
J gene: TRBJ1-2
V gene: TRBV18
D gene: TRBD1
CDR3 protein: CASSQGQGVYTF
CDR3 DNA: TGTGCCAGCTCGCAGGGACAGGGAGTCTACACCTTC

clone size: few
J gene: TRBJ1-5
V gene: TRBV18
D gene: TRBD1
CDR3 protein: CASSPPTGQGADQPQHF
CDR3 DNA: TGTGCCAGCTCACCACCCACGGGACAGGGGGCGGATCAGCCCCAGCATTTT

clone size: NA
J gene: TRBJ2-7
V gene: TRBV7-2
D gene: NA
CDR3 protein: CASSSFTGPSYEQYF
CDR3 DNA: TGTGCCAGCAGCTCATTCACAGGCCCCTCCTACGAGCAGTACTTC